This T cell receptor beta chain originates from a study of blood T cell repertoires in COVID-19. Original data processing: Counts of nucleated cells, estimated from reference gene primer amplification, were obtained. Using immunoSEQ multiplex PCR, the repertoire was profiled, and TCRdb retains in-frame clones only, with some absent. V, J and clone size reflect that table, while D and trimming were determined from the DNA. The sample holds 300,000 to 350,000 clones, more than 75% seen once. V was cut by 8 bases and J by 3 bases, with 17 bases left in between. CDR3 length: 14 amino acids. CDR1 SGHTA and CDR2 FQGNSA come from the germline V gene.

The specimen was peripheral blood. J is TRBJ2-7 and V is TRBV7-2; D is perhaps TRBD1 (6 bases). The sequence derives from a woman between 50 and 59 years old with COVID-19, enrolled during active disease. The CDR3 bases are TGTGCCAGCTCGAGGGCAGGGGTTGGCTACGAGCAGTACTTC. This codes for CASSRAGVGYEQYF.